What follows is one T cell receptor (beta chain) and its context. The antigen remains unidentified. The data originate from a study of molecular identifiers for immune sequencing clone quantification. Germline V lookup: CDR1 SGHTA, CDR2 FQGNSA. V trimming: 5 bases; J trimming: 0 bases; junction bases outside the gene matches: 12. The CDR3 length is 18 residues. Whole-study results and caveats: Sizes of highly expanded clones could be underestimated through identical TCRs sharing a barcode. Over 97% of effector molecules, but under 1% in naive cells, were held by clones with more than 20 RNA copies.

For naive CD8 T cells, sorting used the CD8+CD4-CCR7+CD45RA+ phenotype. TCR libraries were built in bulk with a published protocol and specific TCR primers. TCRdb independently ran MiXCR on the PCR reads; one entry per CDR3 protein. The table lists fewer than 70,000 distinct CDR3 sequences, 15% to 20% of them singletons. Specimen: naive CD8+ T cells from blood, with Jurkat cell RNA spiked in. Indicated subset: FACS-sorted CD8+CD4-CCR7+CD45RA+ naive T cells. The clonotype comes from a human donor in good health. Some libraries in this study had Jurkat cell RNA spiked in. The chain carries TRBV7-2 and TRBJ1-5; 8 nucleotides agree with TRBD1. The CDR3 spells CASSRKIRTGTSNQPQHF. The CDR3 coding sequence is TGTGCCAGCAGCCGAAAAATAAGGACAGGGACTAGCAATCAGCCCCAGCATTTT.